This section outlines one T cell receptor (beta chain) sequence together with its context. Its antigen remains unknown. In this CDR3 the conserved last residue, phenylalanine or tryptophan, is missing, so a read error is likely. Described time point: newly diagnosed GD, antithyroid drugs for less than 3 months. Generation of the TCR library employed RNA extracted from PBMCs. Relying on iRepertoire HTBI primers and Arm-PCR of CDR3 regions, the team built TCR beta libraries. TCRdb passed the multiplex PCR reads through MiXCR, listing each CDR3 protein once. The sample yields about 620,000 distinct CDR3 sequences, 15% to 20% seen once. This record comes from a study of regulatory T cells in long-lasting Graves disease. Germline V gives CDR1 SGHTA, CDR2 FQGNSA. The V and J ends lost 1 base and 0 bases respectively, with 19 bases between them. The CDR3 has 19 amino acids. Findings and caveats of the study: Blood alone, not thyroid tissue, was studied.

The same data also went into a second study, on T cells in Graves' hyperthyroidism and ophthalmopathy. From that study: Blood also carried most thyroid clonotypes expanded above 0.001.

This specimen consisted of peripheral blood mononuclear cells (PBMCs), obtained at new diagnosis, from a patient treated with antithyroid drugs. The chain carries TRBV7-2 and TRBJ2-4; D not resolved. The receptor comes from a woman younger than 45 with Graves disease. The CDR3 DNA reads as TGTGCCAGCAGCTTAGGAAAGGGCGACCCAGAACTAGCCAAAAACATTCAGTACCTC. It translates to CASSLGKGDPELAKNIQYL.